The 14 T cell receptor beta chains given below trace back to one sample, sequenced in a study of blood T cell repertoires in COVID-19. The repertoire was sequenced with immunoSEQ multiplex PCR; TCRdb's copy has only in-frame clones and lacks some. Of 120,000 or so clones listed, roughly 69% are singletons. Sequencing was performed on peripheral blood. All receptors derive from a woman in her seventies with acute or convalescent COVID-19.

The CDR3 nucleotides are TGTGCCAGCAGTGGAGGGGACAGCGCTAATGAAAAACTGTTTTTT. Translation: CASSGGDSANEKLFF. The gene calls are TRBV2 and TRBJ1-4, with 7 nucleotides matching TRBD1. Germline trimming cut 4 bases from V and 3 bases from J; bases unmatched to any gene: 5. The CDR3 extends over 15 amino acids. Per germline, CDR1 SNHLY and CDR2 FYNNEI.

The chain recombines TRBV29-1 with TRBJ2-5; weak D call: TRBD2 (7 bases). This CDR3 has 13 amino acids. Germline CDR1 and CDR2: SQVTM and ANQGSEA. V shed 5 bases and J shed 5 bases, with 15 bases lying between them. In DNA, the CDR3 is TGCAGCGTTCGAAAGGGGGGGCAGGAGACCCAGTACTTC. Encoded protein: CSVRKGGQETQYF.

The chain links TRBV6-5 to TRBJ2-3, with D tentatively TRBD2 (6 bases). V lost 6 bases and J lost 1, with 14 bases in between. Germline CDR1 is MNHEY and CDR2 is SVGAGI. The CDR3 consists of 15 residues. The CDR3 DNA sequence: TGTGCCAGCAGGCGGAGGGGTGACGGCACAGATACGCAGTATTTT. Translating it yields CASRRRGDGTDTQYF.

V is TRBV19 and J is TRBJ1-5; D unresolved. This CDR3 comprises 12 residues. The germline V gene has CDR1 LNHDA and CDR2 SQIVND (reference sequence). V gave up 9 bases and J gave up 1 base, with 7 bases separating them. CDR3 DNA sequence: TGTGCCAGCCGCGGGAGCAATCAGCCCCAGCATTTT. Protein sequence: CASRGSNQPQHF.

In its sample, this clone was seen a few times. This chain joins TRBV27 and TRBJ1-6, with a tentative D call TRBD1 (5 bases). The CDR3 is made up of 17 amino acids. Looked up from germline, CDR1 is MNHEY and CDR2 is SMNVEV (reference sequence). Trimming shortened V by 3 bases and J by 5 bases, and 17 bases separated the two germline ends. As DNA, the CDR3 is TGTGCCAGCAGTTTTTTATACAGGCTGCAGGATAATTCACCCCTCCACTTT. Protein: CASSFLYRLQDNSPLHF.

CDR3: CASSLEGGWIDTQYF. Here the CDR3 DNA reads TGTGCCAGCAGCTTAGAAGGGGGCTGGATAGATACGCAGTATTTT. The rearrangement joins TRBV11-2 to TRBJ2-3, with 7 nucleotides matching TRBD1. This CDR3 region has 15 residues. Germline V gene sequence: CDR1 SGHAT, CDR2 FQNNGV. Unmatched junction bases numbered 5, after V lost 0 bases and J lost 5 bases.

Written as DNA, the CDR3 is TGCGCCAGCAGCCCGTACTACGACAGGGGGCGAGGGGAGCTGTTTTTT. This translates into CASSPYYDRGRGELFF. The rearrangement links TRBV4-1 to TRBJ2-2, with 10 nucleotides matching TRBD1. The germline V gene encodes CDR1 MGHRA and CDR2 YSYEKL. The CDR3 is 16 amino acids. The junction had 10 bases not matched to a gene; V was cut back by 4 bases and J by 8 bases.

The chain uses TRBV6-5 and TRBJ2-5, with 8 bases that match TRBD1. Unmatched junction bases numbered 5, after V lost 1 base and J lost 7 bases. Germline CDR1 reads MNHEY; CDR2 reads SVGAGI. The CDR3 sequence is 14 residues long. The CDR3 here is CASSYYGQGLTQYF. CDR3 DNA: TGTGCCAGCAGTTACTATGGACAGGGCCTGACCCAGTACTTC.

V is TRBV18 and J is TRBJ1-2; D is undetermined. The CDR3 is made up of 14 amino acids. CDR1 is KGHSH and CDR2 is LQKENI in the germline V gene. Trimming stripped 2 bases from V and 0 bases from J, with 7 bases between. The CDR3 protein is CASSPEGANYGYTF. CDR3 DNA: TGTGCCAGCTCACCAGAGGGAGCTAACTATGGCTACACCTTC.

As for this clone: A much bigger clone sits one base away, suggesting this may be a read error. This sequence joins TRBV7-2 and TRBJ2-2; D is perhaps TRBD1 (6 bases). The CDR3 is 14 amino acids. Per the germline V gene, CDR1 is SGHTA and CDR2 is FQGNSA. Trimming cost V 3 bases and J 1 base, with 6 bases left between them. CDR3 loop: CASSLGQNTGELFF. The CDR3 DNA reads TGTGCCAGCAGCTTGGGACAGAACACCGGGGAGCTGTTTTTT.

The V call is TRBV20-1, the J call TRBJ1-2, with no clear D. There are 10 residues in the CDR3. In germline, CDR1 is DFQATT, CDR2 SNEGSKA (reference sequence). V lost 0 bases to trimming and J lost 11 bases, with 7 bases between them. CDR3 loop: CSARDMRYTF. CDR3 sequence (DNA): TGCAGTGCTAGAGATATGCGGTACACCTTC.

The chain combines TRBV28 with TRBJ2-1, with 7 bases fitting TRBD1. This CDR3 region has 15 residues. With 5 bases clipped from V and 2 bases from J, the junction kept 6 bases outside the gene matches. The germline gives CDR1 MDHEN, CDR2 SYDVKM. This CDR3 reads CASSTPGTAYNEQFF. The CDR3 nucleotides are TGTGCCAGCAGTACCCCCGGGACAGCCTACAATGAGCAGTTCTTC. Full variable domain (missing parts from reference TRBV28 and TRBJ2-1): DVKVTQSSRYLVKRTGEKVFLECVQDMDHENMFWYRQDPGLGLRLIYFSYDVKMKEKGDIPEGYSVSREKKERFSLILESASTNQTSMYLCASSTPGTAYNEQFFGPGTRLTVL.

This sequence joins TRBV5-6 and TRBJ2-6; 8 bases map to TRBD1. Germline assignment: CDR1 SGHDT and CDR2 YYEEEE. The CDR3 sequence is 17 residues long. Trimming at V came to 0 bases and at J to 2 bases, leaving 4 bases not matched to a gene. CDR3 sequence: CASSLGQGWPGANVLTF. The CDR3 coding sequence is TGTGCCAGCAGCTTGGGACAGGGGTGGCCTGGGGCCAACGTCCTGACTTTC.

The chain carries TRBV5-1 and TRBJ2-7, with 11 nucleotides matching TRBD2. J was trimmed by 2 bases and V by 5 bases; bases with no gene match: 6. The CDR3 runs to 15 residues. The germline CDR1 and CDR2 sequences are SGHRS and YFSETQ. The CDR3 reads CASRLGLAVPYEQYF. In DNA, the CDR3 is TGCGCCAGCAGGCTGGGACTAGCGGTCCCCTACGAGCAGTACTTC.